The 9 T cell receptor beta chains below all came from one sample that was sequenced in a study of shared clonotypes between healthy human individuals. Some clones are missing from TCRdb's copy, which holds only in-frame ones; the method was immunoSEQ multiplex PCR. Of millions of clones listed, 90% to 95% were seen once; the top ten hold over 0.12%. The source material was naive CD4+ T cells sorted from blood. The sample's subset: CD45RA+ positively selected. These TCRs come from a man between 18 and 35 years old in good health.

This chain connects TRBV6-6 to TRBJ1-2, with TRBD1 matching over 7 bases. The germline CDR1 and CDR2 sequences are MNHNY and SVGAGI (reference sequence). This CDR3 is built from 14 residues. V was clipped by 5 bases and J by 4 bases; unmatched bases: 7. DNA of the CDR3: TGTGCCAGCAGTAAGGGGACAGACCCCTATGGCTACACCTTC. Residues: CASSKGTDPYGYTF.

The chain couples TRBV5-6 to TRBJ2-7; D assignment may be TRBD1 or TRBD2 (6 bases each). Germline CDR1 and CDR2: SGHDT and YYEEEE. Trimming took off 4 bases at V and 5 bases at J, with 13 bases between the two ends. The CDR3 contains 13 residues. CDR3 loop: CASSLSGGHEQYF. Here the CDR3 DNA reads TGTGCCAGCAGCCTGTCCGGGGGCCACGAGCAGTACTTC.

V is TRBV5-1 and J is TRBJ2-2; TRBD2 aligns across 9 bases. The CDR3 covers 14 residues. CDR1 is SGHRS, CDR2 YFSETQ, per germline. With 0 bases clipped from V and 7 bases from J, the junction kept 1 base outside the gene matches. The CDR3 sequence: CASSLEREDGELFF. CDR3 in DNA: TGCGCCAGCAGCTTGGAGCGGGAGGACGGGGAGCTGTTTTTT.

CDR3 nucleotide sequence: TGCGCCAGCAGCGGGGGACAGGGGGACTATGGCTACACCTTC. This codes for CASSGGQGDYGYTF. The genes are TRBV5-1 and TRBJ1-2, with 11 positions matching TRBD1. V trimming: 4 bases; J trimming: 3 bases; junction bases outside the gene matches: 2. Germline CDR1 is SGHRS and CDR2 is YFSETQ. The CDR3 loop spans 14 amino acids.

This clone came up once. The genes are TRBV7-8 and TRBJ1-6; TRBD1 might be the D (5 bases). Germline V gene lookup returns CDR1 SGHVS and CDR2 FQNEAQ. V was clipped by 0 bases and J by 4 bases, with 10 bases between them. The CDR3 contains 16 residues. DNA for the CDR3: TGTGCCAGCAGCTTAGCAGGTCCAGGGTATAATTCACCCCTCCACTTT. Residues: CASSLAGPGYNSPLHF.

This sequence joins TRBV6-6 and TRBJ1-6; D is ambiguous. The germline V gene encodes CDR1 MNHNY and CDR2 SVGAGI (reference sequence). The length of the CDR3 is 15 residues. Trimming shortened V by 4 bases and J by 14 bases, and 21 bases separated the two germline ends. The CDR3 region is CASSSRLDYPSALHF. CDR3 sequence (DNA): TGTGCCAGCAGTTCCCGATTGGACTACCCTTCGGCCCTCCACTTT.

V is TRBV5-1 and J is TRBJ1-2; 8 positions agree with TRBD1. The CDR3 has 12 residues. V lost 4 bases and J lost 8; bases outside the gene matches: 4. The germline CDR1 and CDR2 sequences are SGHRS and YFSETQ. The CDR3 nucleotides are TGCGCCAGCAGCCCGGACAGGGTGGGCTACACCTTC. As protein: CASSPDRVGYTF.

The rearrangement uses TRBV4-1 and TRBJ2-1; D is possibly TRBD2 (5 bases). V was cut by 0 bases and J by 3 bases, with 15 bases left in between. In germline, CDR1 is MGHRA, CDR2 YSYEKL. The CDR3 totals 17 residues. The CDR3 loop reads CASSQDSGSGSYNEQFF. For the CDR3, the DNA is TGCGCCAGCAGCCAAGATTCGGGGTCCGGCAGCTACAATGAGCAGTTCTTC.

This chain uses TRBV4-1 with TRBJ2-2; 9 nucleotides line up with TRBD2. After removal of 2 bases from V and 5 bases from J, the junction contained 6 bases not matched to a gene. This CDR3 is 16 amino acids long. Germline CDR1 and CDR2: MGHRA and YSYEKL. CDR3 residues: CASSQTGTSPTGELFF. The CDR3 DNA sequence: TGCGCCAGCAGCCAAACCGGGACTAGCCCTACCGGGGAGCTGTTTTTT.